The clone carrying this T cell receptor (beta chain) was found many times. Each CDR3 protein is one row after TCRdb ran MiXCR on the RACE reads. The data contain more than 110,000 distinct CDR3 sequences, about 10% of them singletons. Stated time point: patch test 2, 6 weeks after DPC sensitization. As for treatment: therapeutic diphenylcyclopropenone sensitization with weekly scalp DPC. This CDR3 is built from 15 residues. Trimming removed 5 bases at V and 2 bases at J, with 10 bases between. The data derive from a study of human T cells and chemical hapten exposure. This TCR was recovered from a woman in her fifties or sixties with alopecia areata. Some clones in this sample may be carry-over from other donors' samples. J is TRBJ2-6 and V is TRBV12-3 or TRBV12-4; D is uncertain. The sample consisted of whole blood, taken in connection with sensitization to the hapten diphenylcyclopropenone (DPC). The CDR3 reads CASSPPRTGANVLTF. The CDR3 DNA reads as TGTGCCAGCAGTCCCCCCAGGACTGGGGCCAACGTCCTGACTTTC.